This TCR beta chain was sequenced for a study of T cell responses to AZD1222 COVID-19 vaccine. General study points: CD4 TCRs linked to vaccination spanned spike, dominating at 160-218 and 743-854. Possibly, clonal diversity was underestimated; donors were largely white British and included more females. Spike-specific TCR repertoires showed rising breadth and depth after two AZD1222 doses. Scientists sampled the repertoires only once the peak T cell response had passed.

Clones were read by immunoSEQ multiplex PCR, and TCRdb kept only the in-frame ones, dropping some. The table includes some 120,000 clones, roughly 90% detected once. Notes on this clone: The antigen is undetermined.

The CDR3 extends over 13 amino acids. V gave up 5 bases and J gave up 2 bases, with 9 bases separating them. This chain connects TRBV12-3 or TRBV12-4 to TRBJ1-1; no clear D gene. The TCR sequence derives from an adult in good health. The starting material was peripheral blood, obtained on day 0 of AZD1222 vaccination. CDR3: CASSPSSNTEAFF. CDR3 sequence (DNA): TGTGCCAGCAGTCCCAGTAGTAACACTGAAGCTTTCTTT.